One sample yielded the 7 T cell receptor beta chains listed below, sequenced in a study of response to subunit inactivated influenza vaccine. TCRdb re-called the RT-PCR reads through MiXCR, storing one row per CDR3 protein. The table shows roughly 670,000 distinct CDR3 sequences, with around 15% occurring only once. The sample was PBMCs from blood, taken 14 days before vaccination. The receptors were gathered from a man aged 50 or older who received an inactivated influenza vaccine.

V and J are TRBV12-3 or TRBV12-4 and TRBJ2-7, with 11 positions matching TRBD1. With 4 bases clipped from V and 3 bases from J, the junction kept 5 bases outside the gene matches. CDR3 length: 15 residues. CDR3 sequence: CASSSSGTGGYEQYF. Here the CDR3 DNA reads TGTGCCAGCAGTTCGTCCGGGACAGGGGGCTACGAGCAGTACTTC.

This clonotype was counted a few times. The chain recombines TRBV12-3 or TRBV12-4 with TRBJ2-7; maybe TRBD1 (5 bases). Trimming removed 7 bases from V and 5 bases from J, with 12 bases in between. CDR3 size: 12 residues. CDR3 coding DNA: TGTGCCAGCACCCTCCAGGGTCACGAGCAGTACTTC. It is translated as CASTLQGHEQYF.

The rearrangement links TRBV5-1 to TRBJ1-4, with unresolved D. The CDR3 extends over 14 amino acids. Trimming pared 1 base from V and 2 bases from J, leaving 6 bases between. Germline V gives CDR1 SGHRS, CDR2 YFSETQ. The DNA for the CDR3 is TGCGCCAGCAGCTTGAGCGGTACTAATGAAAAACTGTTTTTT. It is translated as CASSLSGTNEKLFF.

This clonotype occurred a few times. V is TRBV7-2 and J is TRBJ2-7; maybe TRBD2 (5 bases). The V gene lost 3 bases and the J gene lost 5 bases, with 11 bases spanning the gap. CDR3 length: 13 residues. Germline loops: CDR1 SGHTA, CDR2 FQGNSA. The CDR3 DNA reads TGTGCCAGCAGCTTTACTAGGTTTGACGAGCAGTACTTC. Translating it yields CASSFTRFDEQYF.

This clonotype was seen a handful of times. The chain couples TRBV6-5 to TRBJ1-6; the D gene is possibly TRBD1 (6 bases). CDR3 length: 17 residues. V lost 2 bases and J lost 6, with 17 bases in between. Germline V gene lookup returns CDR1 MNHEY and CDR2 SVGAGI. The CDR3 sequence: CASSYLSGGGGNSPLHF. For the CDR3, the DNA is TGTGCCAGCAGTTACCTCAGCGGGGGGGGCGGTAATTCACCCCTCCACTTT.

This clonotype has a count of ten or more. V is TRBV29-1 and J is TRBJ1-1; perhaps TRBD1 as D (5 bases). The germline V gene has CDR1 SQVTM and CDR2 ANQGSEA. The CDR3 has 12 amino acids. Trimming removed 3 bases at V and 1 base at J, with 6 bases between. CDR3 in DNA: TGCAGCGTTGAGGGGCCGAACACTGAAGCTTTCTTT. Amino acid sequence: CSVEGPNTEAFF. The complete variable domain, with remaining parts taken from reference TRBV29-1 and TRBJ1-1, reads SAVISQKPSRDICQRGTSLTIQCQVDSQVTMMFWYRQQPGQSLTLIATANQGSEATYESGFVIDKFPISRPNLTFSTLTVSNMSPEDSSIYLCSVEGPNTEAFFGQGTRLTVV.

The CDR3 DNA sequence: TGTGCCAGCGGTAGGGACAGTCAATGGGAGACCCAGTACTTC. Translating gives CASGRDSQWETQYF. The chain employs TRBV9 and TRBJ2-5; TRBD1 matches 7 bases. J was trimmed by 5 bases and V by 7 bases; bases with no gene match: 11. This CDR3 region has 14 residues. The germline V gene has CDR1 SGDLS and CDR2 YYNGEE.